This T cell receptor (beta chain) was profiled in a study of blood T cell repertoires in COVID-19. Overall study: Samples taken during acute and convalescent COVID-19 were collected in the United States, Italy and Spain. The analysed material was cDNA or gDNA that came from T cells, B-cell-depleted T cells, or PBMCs.

Germline-derived CDR1 and CDR2 are SGHRS and YFSETQ. The CDR3 is 17 amino acids. V was shortened by 1 base and J by 0 bases, with 13 bases between the two germline ends. This clone was observed a single time. Original analysis: Counts of nucleated cells, estimated from reference gene primer amplification, were obtained. Profiling relied on immunoSEQ multiplex PCR, and the TCRdb table lists in-frame clones only, not all of them. That table furnishes V, J and clone size, whereas the DNA furnished D and trimming. The table has roughly 100,000 clones, approximately 81% seen once; the top ten hold 37%. The TCR comes from an elderly man with acute or convalescent COVID-19. Sequencing input: peripheral blood. The chain couples TRBV5-1 to TRBJ1-4; possible D gene TRBD1, 5 bases. The CDR3 is CASSLMGGDATNEKLFF. CDR3 in DNA: TGCGCCAGCAGCTTGATGGGAGGGGATGCAACTAATGAAAAACTGTTTTTT.